One and the same sample provided the 24 T cell receptor beta chains below, sequenced in a study of regulatory T cells in long-lasting Graves disease. Time point here: persistent/refractory GD, antithyroid drugs over 5 years with positive TRAb. Extracted RNA from PBMCs served as the source of the TCR library. For TCR beta, libraries came from iRepertoire HTBI primers and Arm-PCR of CDR3 regions. Via MiXCR, TCRdb re-called the multiplex PCR reads, giving one row per CDR3 protein. Of over 350,000 distinct CDR3 sequences in the sample, around 21% were seen once. The sequenced sample was peripheral blood mononuclear cells (PBMCs), obtained when the disease was refractory, from a patient treated with antithyroid drugs. These TCRs come from a female donor with Graves disease.

Of note for this clonotype: Without the conserved terminal phenylalanine or tryptophan, this CDR3 likely stems from a read error. The chain couples TRBV20-1 to TRBJ2-4, with no clear D. This CDR3 spans 15 amino acids. CDR1 is DFQATT, CDR2 SNEGSKA, per germline (reference sequence). V was cut by 1 base and J by 1 base, with 11 bases left in between. The CDR3 here is CSARAARPAKNIQYL. Written as DNA, the CDR3 is TGCAGTGCTAGAGCGGCGCGCCCGGCCAAAAACATTCAGTACCTC.

J is TRBJ1-1 and V is TRBV6-5, with D unresolved. Deletions cut 2 bases from V and 1 base from J, with 8 bases between. The CDR3 spans 14 residues. Per germline, CDR1 MNHEY and CDR2 SVGAGI. The CDR3 loop reads CASSYDLPNTEAFF. Written as DNA, the CDR3 is TGTGCCAGCAGTTACGACTTACCGAACACTGAAGCTTTCTTT.

Many counts were recorded for this clonotype. The chain carries TRBV28 and TRBJ2-7; 7 nucleotides align to TRBD1. This CDR3 region has 14 residues. CDR1 is MDHEN, CDR2 SYDVKM, per germline. Trimming cost V 5 bases and J 2 bases; bases outside gene matches: 6. DNA of the CDR3: TGTGCCAGCAGTCACACAGGGGTGCCCTACGAGCAGTACTTC. This gives the protein CASSHTGVPYEQYF.

This clonotype was recorded many times. This sequence joins TRBV6-2 or TRBV6-3 and TRBJ1-1, with D possibly being TRBD1 (5 bases). This CDR3 has 13 amino acids. V lost 5 bases and J 4 bases, leaving 11 bases between the germline ends. Per the germline V gene, CDR1 is MNHEY and CDR2 is SVGEGT. DNA for the CDR3: TGTGCCAGCAGTGTTCAGGGACCCACTGAAGCTTTCTTT. Translation: CASSVQGPTEAFF.

This clonotype appeared a few times. The chain couples TRBV11-2 to TRBJ2-2; D is ambiguous. This CDR3 is built from 12 residues. V shed 5 bases and J shed 6 bases, with 7 bases lying between them. Germline V gene data show CDR1 as SGHAT and CDR2 as FQNNGV. The CDR3 reads CASSIHSGELFF. The CDR3, as DNA: TGTGCCAGCAGCATCCATTCCGGGGAGCTGTTTTTT.

The genes are TRBV27 and TRBJ1-1; no reliable D call. CDR1 is MNHEY and CDR2 is SMNVEV in the germline V gene (reference sequence). The germline V and J ends were trimmed by 0 bases and 7 bases, with 9 bases remaining between them. This CDR3 spans 13 amino acids. CDR3 residues: CASSLSGLNEAFF. In nucleotides, the CDR3 is TGTGCCAGCAGTTTATCTGGGCTGAATGAAGCTTTCTTT.

At least ten counts were recorded for this clonotype. The J gene is TRBJ2-5, the V gene TRBV14; possible D gene TRBD2, 6 bases. Trimming took off 3 bases at V and 5 bases at J, with 13 bases between the two ends. Germline V CDR1 and CDR2: SGHDN, FVKESK. The CDR3 is 14 amino acids. CDR3 nucleotide sequence: TGTGCCAGCAGCCAGTTTATGGGAGGCGAGACCCAGTACTTC. Translation: CASSQFMGGETQYF.

The genes are TRBV20-1 and TRBJ1-4; no definite D call. The CDR3 is 13 residues long. V dropped 4 bases and J dropped 6 bases, with 12 bases sitting between them. CDR1 DFQATT and CDR2 SNEGSKA come from the germline V gene (reference sequence). CDR3 sequence (DNA): TGCAGTGCTACAAGCGGGGTATATGAAAAACTGTTTTTT. Protein product: CSATSGVYEKLFF.

This clonotype appeared many times. This rearrangement joins TRBV6-2 or TRBV6-3 to TRBJ2-5; 14 positions match TRBD2. Germline CDR1 MNHEY, CDR2 SVGEGT. V was pared by 6 bases and J by 6 bases, with 9 bases of the junction left unmatched. CDR3 length: 16 amino acids. This CDR3 is CASSRWGLAGAQTQYF. CDR3 nucleotide sequence: TGTGCCAGCAGCCGTTGGGGACTAGCGGGAGCTCAGACCCAGTACTTC.

This clonotype has at least ten counts. The chain joins TRBV30 to TRBJ1-4; 8 bases map to TRBD1. CDR1 is GTSNPN and CDR2 is SVGIG in the germline V gene (reference sequence). The V gene end was trimmed by 3 bases and the J gene end by 7 bases; junction bases not matched to a gene: 10. The length of the CDR3 is 15 residues. The CDR3 nucleotides read TGTGCCTGGAGCGAACAGGGGGGCCTCAGTGAAAAACTGTTTTTT. Translated: CAWSEQGGLSEKLFF.

This clonotype was seen a handful of times. V gene TRBV19 combines with J gene TRBJ1-5; 7 positions match TRBD1. The CDR3 loop spans 14 amino acids. J gave up 3 bases and V 5 bases, and 4 bases lay outside the gene matches. The germline V gene encodes CDR1 LNHDA and CDR2 SQIVND (reference sequence). The CDR3 bases are TGTGCCAGTAGTTCGGACAGGACCAATCAGCCCCAGCATTTT. Its protein product is CASSSDRTNQPQHF.

In the case of this clonotype: This may arise from a read error, as a much more abundant clone is one base away. This chain uses TRBV20-1 with TRBJ2-5; the match to TRBD2 covers 9 bases. This CDR3 has 14 amino acids. Trimming removed 3 bases from V and 7 bases from J; junction bases left unmatched: 9. CDR1 and CDR2 from the germline V gene are DFQATT and SNEGSKA (reference sequence). CDR3 protein: CSASLTSGAGTQYF. In nucleotides, the CDR3 is TGCAGTGCTAGCCTGACTAGCGGTGCAGGGACCCAGTACTTC.

This clonotype was observed a few times. The chain is built from TRBV6-2 or TRBV6-3 and TRBJ1-1; 8 bases are shared with TRBD1. Germline lookup yields CDR1 MNHEY and CDR2 SVGEGT. With V trimmed by 6 bases and J by 0 bases, 6 bases remained unmatched. The CDR3 covers 15 residues. DNA of the CDR3: TGTGCCAGCAGGTTCAGGGGGCAACTGAACACTGAAGCTTTCTTT. Translated, it gives CASRFRGQLNTEAFF.

This clonotype was picked up many times. The chain recombines TRBV11-2 with TRBJ2-7; TRBD1 agrees at 9 bases. V lost 5 bases and J lost 3; bases outside the gene matches: 2. In germline, CDR1 is SGHAT, CDR2 FQNNGV. The CDR3 extends over 13 amino acids. Here the CDR3 reads CASSTGQGYEQYF. CDR3 DNA sequence: TGTGCCAGCAGCACGGGACAGGGCTACGAGCAGTACTTC.

This clonotype was detected only a few times. The chain is built from TRBV19 and TRBJ2-6, with D perhaps being TRBD1 or TRBD2 (7 bases each). Between the trimmed V and J ends, which lost 3 bases and 0 bases, there was a span of 15 bases. The CDR3 length is 18 residues. Germline-derived CDR1 and CDR2 are LNHDA and SQIVND (reference sequence). CDR3 region: CASSMGGTESSGANVLTF. The CDR3 region has the DNA TGTGCCAGTAGTATGGGGGGGACAGAAAGCTCTGGGGCCAACGTCCTGACTTTC.

This clonotype was recorded many times. The chain carries TRBV13 and TRBJ1-4; 8 positions agree with TRBD1. With 5 bases clipped from V and 0 bases from J, the junction kept 2 bases outside the gene matches. The CDR3 consists of 15 residues. CDR1 and CDR2 (germline): PRHDT, FYEKMQ (reference sequence). The CDR3 reads CASSDRGATNEKLFF. CDR3 DNA: TGTGCCAGCAGCGACAGGGGTGCAACTAATGAAAAACTGTTTTTT.

The sample holds many counts of this clonotype. V gene TRBV28 combines with J gene TRBJ1-1; D gene ambiguous. Trimming left V 8 bases short and J 0 bases short, with 10 bases between. Germline CDR1 MDHEN, CDR2 SYDVKM. The CDR3 is made up of 13 amino acids. CDR3 sequence: CASCVSMNTEAFF. CDR3 sequence (DNA): TGTGCCAGCTGTGTCAGCATGAACACTGAAGCTTTCTTT.

This chain links TRBV6-2 or TRBV6-3 with TRBJ2-2; no clear D gene. CDR3 length: 14 amino acids. Germline V gene data show CDR1 as MNHEY and CDR2 as SVGEGT. V gave up 5 bases and J gave up 6 bases, with 13 bases separating them. This CDR3 reads CASSTPGSAGELFF. The DNA for the CDR3 is TGTGCCAGCAGTACGCCAGGTTCGGCCGGGGAGCTGTTTTTT.

This clonotype was counted between two and nine times. CDR3 residues: CASGLVSGELFF. The CDR3 coding sequence is TGTGCTAGTGGTTTGGTTAGCGGGGAGCTGTTTTTT. The chain carries TRBV12-5 and TRBJ2-2; D unclear. Trimming took 0 bases from V and 7 from J, leaving 3 bases between them. From germline, CDR1 is LGHNT and CDR2 FRNRAP. The CDR3 loop spans 12 amino acids.

The chain employs TRBV30 and TRBJ1-1; unclear D gene. The CDR3 has 14 amino acids. Germline CDR1 GTSNPN, CDR2 SVGIG (reference sequence). V dropped 3 bases and J dropped 6 bases, with 17 bases sitting between them. CDR3 residues: CAWRPVGGGAEAFF. For the CDR3, the DNA is TGTGCCTGGAGACCCGTCGGTGGAGGAGCTGAAGCTTTCTTT.

This clonotype was counted a few times. The gene calls are TRBV19 and TRBJ1-1; D gene uncertain. The germline V gene has CDR1 LNHDA and CDR2 SQIVND (reference sequence). V was pared by 1 base and J by 2 bases, with 14 bases between. This CDR3 has 16 residues. The CDR3 region is CASSIATGGSNTEAFF. CDR3 sequence (DNA): TGTGCCAGTAGTATAGCAACGGGCGGGTCTAACACTGAAGCTTTCTTT.

The chain is built from TRBV18 and TRBJ2-5; D gene ambiguous. The germline CDR1 and CDR2 sequences are KGHSH and LQKENI. Trimming stripped 4 bases from V and 0 bases from J, with 9 bases between. The CDR3 has 14 residues. CDR3 DNA: TGTGCCAGCTCACGCCGGCAGGACCAAGAGACCCAGTACTTC. This sequence encodes CASSRRQDQETQYF.

This clonotype showed up just a few times. This chain connects TRBV27 to TRBJ2-7; a weak D match, TRBD1 (5 bases). Trimming stripped 5 bases from V and 8 bases from J, with 16 bases between. Germline loops: CDR1 MNHEY, CDR2 SMNVEV (reference sequence). This CDR3 contains 13 residues. The DNA for the CDR3 is TGTGCCAGCAGTCCGTCCCCAGGGTTTCAGCAGTACTTC. Translated, it gives CASSPSPGFQQYF.

This clonotype was detected ten times or more. The V gene is TRBV6-1, the J gene TRBJ2-7, with 11 positions matching TRBD1. J lost 4 bases, V lost 4 bases, and 6 bases had no gene match. Germline V gives CDR1 MNHNS, CDR2 SASEGT. This CDR3 is 15 amino acids long. CDR3 coding DNA: TGTGCCAGCAGTGCCGGGACAGGGGGTTTTTACGAGCAGTACTTC. Its translation is CASSAGTGGFYEQYF.